This TCR beta chain stems from a study of blood T cell repertoires in COVID-19. Whole-study context: PBMCs, B-cell-depleted T cells, or T cells provided the cDNA or gDNA that made up the material.

The V end lost 2 bases, the J end lost 0 bases, and 7 bases lay between the germline ends. The CDR3 consists of 15 residues. Original methodology: Amplification with reference gene primers provided the estimates of nucleated cell counts. Using immunoSEQ multiplex PCR, the repertoire was profiled, and TCRdb retains in-frame clones only, with some absent. V, J and clone size were drawn from that table, and D and trimming were deduced from the DNA. The sample has 180,000 or so clones, about 88% seen once. Only one count was recorded for this clone. The TCR was taken from a woman aged 80 or over in a cohort sampled during active or convalescent COVID-19. Sequencing was carried out using peripheral blood. The gene calls are TRBV23-1 and TRBJ2-2; no clear D gene. TRBV23-1 is designated an ORF whose function remains uncertain. Here the CDR3 reads CASSQIPTNTGELFF. The CDR3 DNA reads as TGCGCCAGCAGTCAAATACCTACGAACACCGGGGAGCTGTTTTTT.